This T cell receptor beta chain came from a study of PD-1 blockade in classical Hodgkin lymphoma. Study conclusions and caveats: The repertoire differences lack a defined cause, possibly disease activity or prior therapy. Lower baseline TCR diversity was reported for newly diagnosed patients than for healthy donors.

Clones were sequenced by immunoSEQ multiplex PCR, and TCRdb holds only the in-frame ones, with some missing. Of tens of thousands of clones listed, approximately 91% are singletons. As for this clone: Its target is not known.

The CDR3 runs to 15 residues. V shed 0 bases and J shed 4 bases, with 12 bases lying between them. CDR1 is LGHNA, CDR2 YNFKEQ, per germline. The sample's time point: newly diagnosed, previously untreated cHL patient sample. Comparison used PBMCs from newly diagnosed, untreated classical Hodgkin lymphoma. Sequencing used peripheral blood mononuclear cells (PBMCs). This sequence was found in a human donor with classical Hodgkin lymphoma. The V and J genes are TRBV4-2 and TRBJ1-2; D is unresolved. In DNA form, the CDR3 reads TGTGCCAGCAGCCAAGAGGACGAGGTCGCCTATGGCTACACCTTC. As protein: CASSQEDEVAYGYTF.